Each of the 18 T cell receptor beta chains below was sequenced from the same sample in a study of blood T cell repertoires in COVID-19. The data were produced by immunoSEQ multiplex PCR, yet TCRdb's version contains in-frame clones alone and is incomplete. Of around 260,000 clones in the sample, approximately 86% are singletons; the top ten hold approximately 5.3%. The specimen was peripheral blood. Receptors originate from an older woman with COVID-19, enrolled during active disease.

The V call is TRBV19, the J call TRBJ2-2, with D perhaps matching TRBD1 (6 bases). Trimming removed 5 bases from V and 2 bases from J, with 18 bases in between. Per the germline V gene, CDR1 is LNHDA and CDR2 is SQIVND (reference sequence). The CDR3 has 17 amino acids. CDR3 nucleotide sequence: TGTGCCAGTAGTTACCGGGCCCTGGGGGCCAACACCGGGGAGCTGTTTTTT. Protein sequence: CASSYRALGANTGELFF.

This clone appeared once. Written as DNA, the CDR3 is TGTGCCAGCAGGGTAGGAGTCGTTTGGAATGAGCAGTTCTTC. The encoded protein is CASRVGVVWNEQFF. J is TRBJ2-1 and V is TRBV11-2; no definite D call. Germline assignment: CDR1 SGHAT and CDR2 FQNNGV. This CDR3 has 14 residues. The ends were cut back, 6 bases at V and 7 bases at J, with 16 bases in the middle.

The chain joins TRBV29-1 to TRBJ1-6, with D perhaps TRBD1 (6 bases). CDR3 size: 14 residues. Trimming cost V 7 bases and J 5 bases, with 15 bases left between them. The germline CDR1 and CDR2 sequences are SQVTM and ANQGSEA. In DNA form, the CDR3 reads TGCAGCGCAGCGCTGACAGGAGATAATTCACCCCTCCACTTT. It encodes CSAALTGDNSPLHF.

The chain is built from TRBV7-3 and TRBJ2-7, with D perhaps matching TRBD1 (5 bases). The CDR3 runs to 13 residues. The germline V gene encodes CDR1 SGHTA and CDR2 FQGTGA. The V end was cut by 2 bases, the J end by 6 bases, with 11 bases between. DNA for the CDR3: TGTGCCAGCAGCTTAGATCGACAGAGCGAGCAGTACTTC. Protein sequence: CASSLDRQSEQYF. Using reference TRBV7-3 and TRBJ2-7 for the parts outside the CDR3, the full variable domain is GAGVSQTPSNKVTEKGKYVELRCDPISGHTALYWYRQSLGQGPEFLIYFQGTGAADDSGLPNDRFFAVRPEGSVSTLKIQRTERGDSAVYLCASSLDRQSEQYFGPGTRLTVT.

The gene calls are TRBV5-1 and TRBJ1-4, with D unclear. CDR1 is SGHRS and CDR2 is YFSETQ in the germline V gene. The V end lost 0 bases, the J end lost 4 bases, and 7 bases lay between the germline ends. The CDR3 runs to 14 residues. The CDR3 here is CASSLDIYNEKLFF. The CDR3, as DNA: TGCGCCAGCAGCTTGGATATTTATAATGAAAAACTGTTTTTT.

V gene TRBV4-1 combines with J gene TRBJ2-6; D ambiguous. This CDR3 spans 16 amino acids. CDR1 and CDR2 (germline): MGHRA, YSYEKL. The V end lost 0 bases, the J end lost 2 bases, and 8 bases lay between the germline ends. DNA of the CDR3: TGCGCCAGCAGCCAAGACTCGTATGCTGGGGCCAACGTCCTGACTTTC. As protein: CASSQDSYAGANVLTF.

The gene calls are TRBV10-3 and TRBJ1-1; D is unresolved. Germline assignment: CDR1 ENHRY and CDR2 SYGVKD. CDR3 size: 14 residues. V was clipped by 7 bases and J by 4 bases, with 16 bases between them. This CDR3 reads CAITQTGRSTEAFF. The CDR3 nucleotides are TGTGCCATCACGCAGACTGGGAGATCCACTGAAGCTTTCTTT.

A word on this clone: Other DNA sequences within the sample encode an identical CDR3. This chain connects TRBV15 to TRBJ1-3; D is undetermined. Germline CDR1 and CDR2: LNHNV and YYDKDF (reference sequence). Trimming stripped 0 bases from V and 2 bases from J, with 8 bases between. The CDR3 extends over 15 amino acids. CDR3 amino acids: CATSRDWTAGNTIYF. CDR3 sequence (DNA): TGTGCCACCAGCAGAGATTGGACTGCTGGAAACACCATATATTTT.

V usage is TRBV6-5 and J usage is TRBJ2-4, with 9 nucleotides matching TRBD1. The CDR3 is 12 residues long. CDR1 and CDR2 (germline): MNHEY, SVGAGI. V shed 8 bases, J shed 5 bases, and the junction held 1 base outside the gene matches. In nucleotides, the CDR3 is TGTGCCAGCGGGACAGGGCAAAACATTCAGTACTTC. Residues: CASGTGQNIQYF.

J is TRBJ2-3 and V is TRBV24-1, with 8 bases that match TRBD2. The CDR3 sequence is 16 residues long. Trimming at V came to 4 bases and at J to 0 bases, leaving 5 bases not matched to a gene. CDR1 is KGHDR, CDR2 SFDVKD, per germline. This CDR3 is CATSDPSGPSTDTQYF. CDR3 in DNA: TGTGCCACCAGTGACCCTAGCGGGCCTAGCACAGATACGCAGTATTTT.

V is TRBV6-5 and J is TRBJ1-2; no firm D call. Germline V gene lookup returns CDR1 MNHEY and CDR2 SVGAGI. The CDR3 is made up of 13 amino acids. The V and J ends lost 2 bases and 8 bases respectively, with 12 bases between them. This CDR3 is CASSYNGPGGYTF. The CDR3 DNA reads TGTGCCAGCAGTTACAACGGACCGGGGGGCTACACCTTC.

The gene calls are TRBV5-5 and TRBJ1-1, with TRBD1 identical over 7 bases. In germline, CDR1 is SGHKS, CDR2 YYEKEE (reference sequence). V shed 1 base and J 1 base; nucleotides not matched to a gene: 4. CDR3 length: 15 amino acids. CDR3 nucleotide sequence: TGTGCCAGCAGCTTGCTCTGGACAGGGAACACTGAAGCTTTCTTT. Translating gives CASSLLWTGNTEAFF.

The V gene is TRBV4-1, the J gene TRBJ1-5, with D unclear. From germline, CDR1 is MGHRA and CDR2 YSYEKL. Trimming took off 1 base at V and 9 bases at J, with 10 bases between the two ends. The CDR3 extends over 13 amino acids. The CDR3 DNA reads as TGCGCCAGCAGCCAAGGGGTCGCGGGGCCCCAGCATTTT. Translating it yields CASSQGVAGPQHF.

A word on this clone: At one end, the junction sequence differs from germline, possibly due to a read error. V usage is TRBV6-5 and J usage is TRBJ1-5; 7 bases agree with TRBD1. The V gene's germline CDR1 is MNHEY and CDR2 SVGAGI. The CDR3 is made up of 14 amino acids. The CDR3 protein is CASSWGQTNQAQHF. The CDR3 DNA is TGTGCCAGCAGTTGGGGACAGACGAATCAGGCCCAGCATTTT.

This sequence joins TRBV18 and TRBJ2-7; TRBD1 matches at 10 bases. The V segment lost 6 bases and the J segment 0 bases; nucleotides outside the gene matches: 5. Germline values: CDR1 KGHSH, CDR2 LQKENI. This CDR3 has 15 residues. This CDR3 is CASSSGTGASYEQYF. The CDR3 bases are TGTGCCAGCTCGTCCGGGACAGGGGCCTCCTACGAGCAGTACTTC.

This rearrangement joins TRBV5-1 to TRBJ1-2; 8 bases are shared with TRBD1. This CDR3 is 14 amino acids long. Germline V CDR1 and CDR2: SGHRS, YFSETQ. The ends lost 0 bases at V and 7 bases at J; junction bases unmatched: 5. CDR3 coding DNA: TGCGCCAGCAGCTTGGGGGGACAGGAGTTTGGCTACACCTTC. Encoded protein: CASSLGGQEFGYTF.

This chain uses TRBV28 with TRBJ2-2; no clear D. The CDR3 covers 12 residues. Trimming pared 6 bases from V and 6 bases from J, leaving 8 bases between. In germline, CDR1 is MDHEN, CDR2 SYDVKM. The CDR3 DNA reads as TGTGCCAGCAGACTCAACGCCGGGGAGCTGTTTTTT. Its protein is CASRLNAGELFF.

This chain joins TRBV9 and TRBJ2-3; the match to TRBD1 covers 7 bases. The CDR3 is 15 amino acids. Trimming removed 4 bases from V and 2 bases from J; junction bases left unmatched: 7. Germline V gene sequence: CDR1 SGDLS, CDR2 YYNGEE. CDR3 loop: CASSTRTGSTDTQYF. Written as DNA, the CDR3 is TGTGCCAGCAGCACCCGGACAGGATCCACAGATACGCAGTATTTT.